What follows describes a single TCR beta chain. These data come from a study of T cell changes during pregnancy in multiple sclerosis. Sequenced by immunoSEQ multiplex PCR; TCRdb stores in-frame clones only, minus some. The sample has 55,000 to 75,000 clones; 90% to 95% are singletons. The trim removed 5 bases at V and 7 bases at J, leaving 7 bases unmatched. Germline loops: CDR1 LNHNV, CDR2 YYDKDF (reference sequence). The CDR3 sequence is 14 residues long. The chain employs TRBV15 and TRBJ1-2, with 10 bases that match TRBD1. This sequence originates from a female donor with multiple sclerosis, enrolled in a pregnancy study. Sequences were derived from CD8+ T cells from peripheral blood mononuclear cells, sampled in the second trimester of pregnancy. The CDR3 DNA is TGTGCCACCAGCGGGGACAGGGGTGACTCTGGCTACACCTTC. Translation: CATSGDRGDSGYTF.